The rows below give T cell receptor beta chains drawn from one sample of a study of a mutant IDH1 vaccine in newly diagnosed glioma. TCRdb's copy holds only in-frame clones and misses some; the assay was immunoSEQ multiplex PCR. Among 55,000 to 70,000 clones, 79% were seen once, and the ten largest hold roughly 8.2%. The source was PBMCs, collected from a glioma patient treated with radiotherapy, temozolomide or both. These TCRs come from a man aged 50 to 59 with glioma. Each CDR3 is given with its conserved first and last residue. A D gene is named only where the DNA matches it firmly. Where a row states a size, it is once, few, many or the class of an expanded clone; other rows omit it.

clone_size,d_call,j_call,v_call,cdr3_aa,cdr3_nt
.,.,TRBJ1-2,TRBV6-1,CASSQEYGYTF,TGTGCCAGCAGCCAGGAATATGGCTACACCTTC
.,TRBD1,TRBJ1-4,TRBV7-2,CASSRDSGREKLFF,TGTGCCAGCAGCCGGGACAGTGGGCGAGAAAAACTGTTTTTT
.,.,TRBJ1-2,TRBV5-4,CASSVDSYGYTF,TGTGCCAGCAGCGTGGACAGCTATGGCTACACCTTC
.,TRBD1,TRBJ2-5,TRBV9,CASSVAGDSRTETQYF,TGTGCCAGCAGCGTAGCAGGGGACAGCAGAACAGAGACCCAGTACTTC
.,TRBD1,TRBJ1-5,TRBV5-6,CASSLQGGQPQHF,TGTGCCAGCAGCTTGCAGGGGGGTCAGCCCCAGCATTTT
.,.,TRBJ2-1,TRBV7-9,CASSQGRDRFNNEQFF,TGTGCCAGCAGCCAAGGAAGGGATCGTTTCAACAATGAGCAGTTCTTC
.,TRBD2,TRBJ2-3,TRBV5-1,CASSFSSGGPTDTQYF,TGCGCCAGCAGCTTTTCTAGCGGGGGGCCCACAGATACGCAGTATTTT
once,TRBD2,TRBJ2-3,TRBV5-1,CASSPTSGADTQYF,TGCGCCAGCAGCCCGACTAGCGGGGCCGATACGCAGTATTTT
.,.,TRBJ1-4,TRBV9,CASSAQHATNEKLFF,TGTGCCAGCAGCGCACAGCATGCAACTAATGAAAAACTGTTTTTT
.,.,TRBJ2-5,TRBV5-6,CASSLRPGAQETQYF,TGTGCCAGCAGTCTCCGCCCGGGGGCCCAAGAGACCCAGTACTTC
.,.,TRBJ2-2,TRBV4-1,CASSQPGQNTGELFF,TGCGCCAGCAGCCAGCCGGGACAGAACACCGGGGAGCTGTTTTTT
.,TRBD2,TRBJ2-1,TRBV9,CASSVASGGAYEQFF,TGTGCCAGCAGCGTAGCTAGCGGGGGGGCGTATGAGCAGTTCTTC
.,TRBD1,TRBJ2-1,TRBV9,CASNQGATGDEQFF,TGTGCCAGCAACCAAGGAGCGACAGGGGATGAGCAGTTCTTC
.,.,TRBJ1-2,TRBV7-9,CASSFDTLFNYGYTF,TGTGCCAGCAGCTTCGACACCCTTTTTAACTATGGCTACACCTTC
.,.,TRBJ2-2,TRBV13,CASSFSLSNTGELFF,TGTGCCAGCAGCTTCTCCCTCTCGAACACCGGGGAGCTGTTTTTT
.,.,TRBJ2-1,TRBV13,CASTGDYNEQFF,TGTGCCAGCACAGGAGACTACAATGAGCAGTTCTTC
.,.,TRBJ1-5,TRBV6-6,CASSRDQPQHF,TGTGCCAGCAGTAGGGATCAGCCCCAGCATTTT
.,.,TRBJ2-1,TRBV9,CASSLDPSSYNEQFF,TGTGCCAGCAGCCTCGACCCAAGCTCCTACAATGAGCAGTTCTTC
.,TRBD2,TRBJ2-2,TRBV19,CASSIGAGANTGELFF,TGTGCCAGTAGTATAGGAGCGGGGGCGAACACCGGGGAGCTGTTTTTT
.,.,TRBJ1-1,TRBV19,CASRPRGGEGEAFF,TGTGCCAGTAGACCCCGAGGGGGGGAGGGTGAAGCTTTCTTT
.,.,TRBJ1-4,TRBV30,CAWSVYEVGIEKLFF,TGTGCCTGGAGTGTTTACGAAGTGGGCATCGAAAAACTGTTTTTT
once,.,TRBJ1-1,TRBV29-1,CSGGGLNTEAFF,TGCAGCGGAGGGGGGCTAAACACTGAAGCTTTCTTT
many,TRBD2,TRBJ2-2,TRBV30,CAWTTGTSGSNTGELFF,TGTGCCTGGACCACCGGGACTAGCGGCTCGAACACCGGGGAGCTGTTTTTT
many,.,TRBJ1-1,TRBV2,CASSEWDANTEAFF,TGTGCCAGCAGTGAATGGGACGCGAACACTGAAGCTTTCTTT
.,.,TRBJ1-6,TRBV5-1,CASSSWTGNSPLHF,TGCGCCAGCAGCTCCTGGACGGGAAATTCACCCCTCCACTTT
.,.,TRBJ2-7,TRBV28,CASKGGNGSYEQYF,TGTGCCAGCAAGGGCGGGAATGGGTCCTACGAGCAGTACTTC
.,.,TRBJ1-2,TRBV4-3,CASSQGRTLNYGYTF,TGCGCCAGCAGCCAAGGTCGGACACTTAACTATGGCTACACCTTC
few,.,TRBJ2-1,TRBV18,CASSPGLYNEQFF,TGTGCCAGCTCACCGGGGTTATACAATGAGCAGTTCTTC
medium-sized,.,TRBJ2-6,TRBV21-1,CASSSTGSGANVLTF,TGTGCCAGCAGCAGCACAGGGTCCGGGGCCAACGTCCTGACTTTC
.,.,TRBJ1-5,TRBV5-1,CASSLGGYSNQPQHF,TGCGCCAGCAGCTTGGGCGGATATAGCAATCAGCCCCAGCATTTT
.,.,TRBJ2-6,TRBV7-9,CASTASGANVLTF,TGTGCCAGCACCGCTTCTGGGGCCAACGTCCTGACTTTC
.,TRBD1,TRBJ1-5,TRBV7-9,CASSLGKTGLESNQPQHF,TGTGCCAGCAGCTTAGGGAAGACAGGGCTGGAAAGCAATCAGCCCCAGCATTTT
.,.,TRBJ1-2,TRBV30,CAWSVQGIGYGYTF,TGTGCCTGGAGTGTTCAGGGGATAGGATATGGCTACACCTTC
.,.,TRBJ1-5,TRBV7-8,CASSLVRAGLNQPQHF,TGTGCCAGCAGCTTGGTTAGGGCAGGGCTCAATCAGCCCCAGCATTTT
few,TRBD1,TRBJ1-2,TRBV30,CAWSGGTGVGHTF,TGTGCCTGGAGTGGGGGGACAGGGGTTGGCCACACCTTC
.,.,TRBJ2-7,TRBV5-1,CASSLVGGGLEQYF,TGCGCCAGCAGCTTGGTTGGGGGGGGGCTCGAGCAGTACTTC
.,.,TRBJ1-5,TRBV7-8,CATSDGPGEQPQHF,TGTGCCACTAGCGACGGCCCAGGGGAACAGCCCCAGCATTTT
.,.,TRBJ2-1,TRBV7-2,CASSPQPRQVNEQFF,TGTGCCAGCAGCCCCCAACCACGACAGGTCAATGAGCAGTTCTTC
.,TRBD1,TRBJ1-2,TRBV4-3,CASSQDLRGDRAYGYTF,TGCGCCAGCAGCCAAGATCTTCGGGGGGACAGGGCCTATGGCTACACCTTC
.,TRBD2,TRBJ2-1,TRBV5-4,CASRGGRDRLYNEQFF,TGTGCCAGCAGGGGCGGGAGGGACCGCCTTTACAATGAGCAGTTCTTC
.,TRBD1,TRBJ1-4,TRBV4-1,CASSLEGAGNEKLFF,TGCGCCAGCAGCCTTGAGGGGGCGGGTAATGAAAAACTGTTTTTT
.,TRBD1,TRBJ2-2,TRBV19,CASSISVVQGDTGELFF,TGTGCCAGTAGTATATCGGTGGTACAGGGGGACACCGGGGAGCTGTTTTTT
.,.,TRBJ1-2,TRBV6-1,CASSESPLPYGYTF,TGTGCCAGCAGTGAAAGTCCGTTACCCTATGGCTACACCTTC
few,.,TRBJ2-5,TRBV4-3,CASNRVGNEETQYF,TGCGCCAGCAACCGGGTGGGGAACGAAGAGACCCAGTACTTC
.,.,TRBJ2-3,TRBV2,CASSDGLQGTQYF,TGTGCCAGCTCGGACGGCCTCCAAGGGACGCAGTATTTT
.,TRBD1,TRBJ1-5,TRBV5-1,CASSWGQGSDQPQHF,TGCGCCAGCAGCTGGGGACAGGGGAGCGATCAGCCCCAGCATTTT
.,.,TRBJ2-3,TRBV18,CASSPETDTQYF,TGTGCCAGCTCACCCGAGACAGATACGCAGTATTTT
.,.,TRBJ2-6,TRBV5-1,CASSLEPGANVLTF,TGCGCCAGCAGCTTGGAGCCCGGGGCCAACGTCCTGACTTTC
once,.,TRBJ2-5,TRBV7-2,CASSLAGQLQETQYF,TGTGCCAGCAGCTTAGCCGGACAGTTGCAAGAGACCCAGTACTTC
.,.,TRBJ1-4,TRBV6-5,CASSYAPRKGGKLFF,TGTGCCAGCAGTTACGCCCCAAGGAAGGGAGGAAAACTGTTTTTT
.,TRBD2,TRBJ2-7,TRBV5-1,CASSSRTSGGYEQYF,TGCGCCAGCAGCAGCCGGACTAGCGGGGGGTACGAGCAGTACTTC
.,.,TRBJ2-5,TRBV14,CASSHPGRVETQYF,TGTGCCAGCAGCCACCCTGGAAGGGTAGAGACCCAGTACTTC
.,.,TRBJ1-5,TRBV30,CAWNRVDQPQHF,TGTGCCTGGAACCGGGTCGATCAGCCCCAGCATTTT
.,.,TRBJ2-5,TRBV2,CASSARIQETQYF,TGTGCCAGCAGTGCGCGGATCCAAGAGACCCAGTACTTC
.,.,TRBJ2-1,TRBV29-1,CSNGGGNEQFF,TGCAGCAACGGTGGGGGTAATGAGCAGTTCTTC
.,.,TRBJ1-2,TRBV11-2,CASSWGRSYGYTF,TGTGCCAGCAGCTGGGGACGGAGCTATGGCTACACCTTC
.,.,TRBJ2-5,TRBV5-1,CASSYQETQYF,TGCGCCAGCAGCTACCAAGAGACCCAGTACTTC
.,TRBD2,TRBJ2-1,TRBV5-1,CASSLGAGFYNEQFF,TGCGCCAGCAGCTTGGGAGCGGGGTTTTACAATGAGCAGTTCTTC
.,TRBD1,TRBJ1-2,TRBV6-1,CASSEAGTGQYGYTF,TGTGCCAGCAGTGAAGCAGGGACAGGGCAGTATGGCTACACCTTC
.,.,TRBJ2-2,TRBV7-2,CASSRNTRANGELFF,TGTGCCAGCAGCCGAAACACCCGAGCGAACGGGGAGCTGTTTTTT